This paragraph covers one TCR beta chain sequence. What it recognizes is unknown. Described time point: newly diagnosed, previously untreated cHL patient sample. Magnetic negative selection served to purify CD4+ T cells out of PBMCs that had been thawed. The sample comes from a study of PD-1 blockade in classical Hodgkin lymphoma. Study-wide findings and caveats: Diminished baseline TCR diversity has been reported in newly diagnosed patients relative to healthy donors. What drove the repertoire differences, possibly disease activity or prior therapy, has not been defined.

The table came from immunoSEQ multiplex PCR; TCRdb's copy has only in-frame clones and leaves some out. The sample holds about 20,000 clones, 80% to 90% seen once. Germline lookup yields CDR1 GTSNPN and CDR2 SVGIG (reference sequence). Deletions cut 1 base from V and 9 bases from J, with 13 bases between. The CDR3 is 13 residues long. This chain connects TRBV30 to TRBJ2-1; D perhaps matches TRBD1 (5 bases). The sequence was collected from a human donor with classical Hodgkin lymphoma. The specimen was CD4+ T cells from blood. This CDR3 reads CAWSGGRQGEQFF. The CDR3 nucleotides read TGTGCCTGGAGTGGTGGTAGGCAGGGTGAGCAGTTCTTC. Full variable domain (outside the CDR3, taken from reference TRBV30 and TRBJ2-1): SQTIHQWPATLVQPVGSPLSLECTVEGTSNPNLYWYRQAAGRGLQLLFYSVGIGQISSEVPQNLSASRPQDRQFILSSKKLLLSDSGFYLCAWSGGRQGEQFFGPGTRLTVL.